This entry lists 16 T cell receptor beta chains sequenced from one sample in a study of blood T cell repertoires in COVID-19. The data were produced by immunoSEQ multiplex PCR, yet TCRdb's version contains in-frame clones alone and is incomplete. Of approximately 390,000 clones in the sample, about 83% were seen once. Material for sequencing was PBMCs or T cells enriched from blood (not recorded which). The receptors shown here come from a woman aged 50 to 60 who had recovered from COVID-19.

V usage is TRBV7-9 and J usage is TRBJ1-2; D is uncertain. CDR3 length equals 12 residues. CDR1 SEHNR and CDR2 FQNEAQ come from the germline V gene (reference sequence). V lost 4 bases and J 7 bases, leaving 10 bases between the germline ends. CDR3 bases: TGTGCCAGCAGCTCGACCGCGGGTGGCTACACCTTC. This gives the protein CASSSTAGGYTF.

The chain uses TRBV19 and TRBJ1-3; no reliable D call. The V end lost 0 bases, the J end lost 2 bases, and 11 bases lay between the germline ends. Per the germline V gene, CDR1 is LNHDA and CDR2 is SQIVND (reference sequence). This CDR3 is built from 16 residues. The CDR3 spells CASSIDRSGAGNTIYF. In nucleotides, the CDR3 is TGTGCCAGTAGTATAGACAGGTCCGGGGCTGGAAACACCATATATTTT.

The rearrangement joins TRBV10-3 to TRBJ1-1; no clear D gene. V was cut by 4 bases and J by 2 bases, with 8 bases left in between. This CDR3 is built from 13 residues. Germline lookup yields CDR1 ENHRY and CDR2 SYGVKD. DNA for the CDR3: TGTGCCATCAGTGGCGGAGGTAACACTGAAGCTTTCTTT. Its translation: CAISGGGNTEAFF.

This sequence joins TRBV27 and TRBJ1-2, with D hard to call. Germline V gene lookup returns CDR1 MNHEY and CDR2 SMNVEV (reference sequence). The CDR3 spans 12 residues. V lost 3 bases to trimming and J lost 12 bases, with 14 bases between them. As DNA, the CDR3 is TGTGCCAGCAGTTTGGAGGGATATCGCAACACCTTC. Translating it yields CASSLEGYRNTF.

This clone has a single count. This chain connects TRBV5-1 to TRBJ2-7; the D gene is possibly TRBD2 (5 bases). The germline CDR1 and CDR2 sequences are SGHRS and YFSETQ. Trimming pared 2 bases from V and 0 bases from J, leaving 18 bases between. The CDR3 spans 17 residues. CDR3 region: CASSFGSPSAGSYEQYF. In DNA, the CDR3 is TGCGCCAGCAGCTTTGGGTCCCCCTCGGCGGGCTCCTACGAGCAGTACTTC.

The V call is TRBV5-5, the J call TRBJ1-2; 8 nucleotides match TRBD1. Germline loops: CDR1 SGHKS, CDR2 YYEKEE (reference sequence). There are 16 residues in the CDR3. J was trimmed by 4 bases and V by 4 bases; bases with no gene match: 12. CDR3 nucleotide sequence: TGTGCCAGCAGCCCCGCCGCCGTTGACAGGGGCTATGGCTACACCTTC. Translation: CASSPAAVDRGYGYTF.

This clone has just one count. The chain recombines TRBV9 with TRBJ2-3; TRBD2 agrees at 10 bases. The germline gives CDR1 SGDLS, CDR2 YYNGEE. J lost 4 bases, V lost 1 base, and 6 bases had no gene match. The CDR3 is 16 residues long. The CDR3 bases are TGTGCCAGCAGCGTATGGAGCGGGGGGGCCGCAGATACGCAGTATTTT. Its protein is CASSVWSGGAADTQYF.

The chain uses TRBV29-1 and TRBJ2-3; D is undetermined. CDR1 SQVTM and CDR2 ANQGSEA come from the germline V gene. The CDR3 extends over 12 amino acids. Trimming pared 2 bases from V and 5 bases from J, leaving 8 bases between. The CDR3 coding sequence is TGCAGCGTTGAACCCCCGGGAGATACGCAGTATTTT. Protein product: CSVEPPGDTQYF.

The chain employs TRBV9 and TRBJ1-5; 7 bases are a match to TRBD1. The V segment lost 3 bases and the J segment 4 bases; nucleotides outside the gene matches: 13. This CDR3 contains 17 residues. CDR1 is SGDLS, CDR2 YYNGEE, per germline. CDR3 amino acids: CASSAGWGTDYNQPQHF. The CDR3 DNA sequence: TGTGCCAGCAGCGCAGGGTGGGGGACAGACTATAATCAGCCCCAGCATTTT.

This chain uses TRBV2 with TRBJ1-5; no clear D. The V gene lost 4 bases and the J gene lost 2 bases, with 12 bases spanning the gap. The V gene's germline CDR1 is SNHLY and CDR2 FYNNEI. The CDR3 sequence is 15 residues long. DNA of the CDR3: TGTGCCAGCAGTGTTACACCTCGGGGCAATCAGCCCCAGCATTTT. Protein sequence: CASSVTPRGNQPQHF. The full variable domain, its missing parts supplied by reference TRBV2 and TRBJ1-5, is EPEVTQTPSHQVTQMGQEVILRCVPISNHLYFYWYRQILGQKVEFLVSFYNNEISEKSEIFDDQFSVERPDGSNFTLKIRSTKLEDSAMYFCASSVTPRGNQPQHFGDGTRLSIL.

This clone came up once. The chain carries TRBV9 and TRBJ2-5, with TRBD2 matching over 7 bases. V shed 3 bases, J shed 4 bases, and the junction held 9 bases outside the gene matches. CDR3 length equals 15 residues. Germline CDR1 SGDLS, CDR2 YYNGEE. The CDR3 DNA is TGTGCCAGCAGCGCCCTCGGGGGGAATCGAGAGACCCAGTACTTC. Protein product: CASSALGGNRETQYF.

The chain links TRBV11-2 to TRBJ1-4; D gene unclear. This CDR3 comprises 16 residues. The V gene lost 5 bases and the J gene lost 2 bases, with 15 bases spanning the gap. CDR1 and CDR2 (germline): SGHAT, FQNNGV. CDR3 bases: TGTGCCAGCAGCCGTCACACGCTGGAGACTAATGAAAAACTGTTTTTT. This gives the protein CASSRHTLETNEKLFF. The whole variable domain, remainder taken from reference TRBV11-2 and TRBJ1-4, is EAGVAQSPRYKIIEKRQSVAFWCNPISGHATLYWYQQILGQGPKLLIQFQNNGVVDDSQLPKDRFSAERLKGVDSTLKIQPAKLEDSAVYLCASSRHTLETNEKLFFGSGTQLSVL.

The chain couples TRBV6-5 to TRBJ2-7; TRBD1 matches 9 bases. V shed 5 bases, J shed 3 bases, and the junction held 8 bases outside the gene matches. Germline values: CDR1 MNHEY, CDR2 SVGAGI. The CDR3 has 15 residues. In DNA form, the CDR3 reads TGTGCCAGCAGTCTGGGGTTGACAGGGGGCTACGAGCAGTACTTC. This codes for CASSLGLTGGYEQYF.

The chain couples TRBV7-9 to TRBJ1-2; 7 positions match TRBD1. V lost 7 bases to trimming and J lost 7 bases; unmatched junction nucleotides: 3. The CDR3 extends over 11 amino acids. Germline V gene data show CDR1 as SEHNR and CDR2 as FQNEAQ (reference sequence). CDR3 region: CASKGAFGYTF. The CDR3 DNA follows: TGTGCCAGCAAGGGGGCATTTGGCTACACCTTC.

This chain uses TRBV2 with TRBJ2-7; 10 bases line up with TRBD1. V was clipped by 6 bases and J by 5 bases; unmatched bases: 13. Per the germline V gene, CDR1 is SNHLY and CDR2 is FYNNEI. The CDR3 is 16 amino acids. This chain's CDR3 is CASRASTGTGVHEQYF. As DNA, the CDR3 is TGTGCCAGCAGGGCAAGTACCGGGACAGGGGTCCACGAGCAGTACTTC.

This chain joins TRBV28 and TRBJ2-1; D remains unclear. This CDR3 region has 10 residues. Germline V gene data show CDR1 as MDHEN and CDR2 as SYDVKM. V gave up 10 bases and J gave up 5 bases, with 6 bases separating them. The CDR3 DNA reads TGTGCCACTGAGGACAATGAGCAGTTCTTC. Its protein product is CATEDNEQFF. The variable domain in full, completed from reference TRBV28 and TRBJ2-1, reads DVKVTQSSRYLVKRTGEKVFLECVQDMDHENMFWYRQDPGLGLRLIYFSYDVKMKEKGDIPEGYSVSREKKERFSLILESASTNQTSMYLCATEDNEQFFGPGTRLTVL.